This T cell receptor (beta chain) is from a study of T cell repertoires in cytomegalovirus infection. Whole-study context: Public TCR beta signatures were indicative of both CMV infection and a matching HLA type. Study-wide results and caveats: Using cumulative public TCR beta family frequency, the authors identified those who carried CMV together with the relevant HLA. HLA-C-restricted CMV clonotypes gave the most frequent clonotype in two of eight donors.

This clonotype was detected many times. Antigen unknown. Trimming removed 6 bases from V and 4 bases from J; junction bases left unmatched: 8. The CDR3 sequence is 15 residues long. Germline V gives CDR1 SGHTA, CDR2 FQGNSA. TCRdb independently ran MiXCR on the reads; one entry per CDR3 protein. The sample contains roughly 640,000 distinct CDR3 sequences, about 24% of which appear only once. V gene TRBV7-2 combines with J gene TRBJ1-5; 8 bases match TRBD1. The sample consisted of CD8+ T cells from PBMCs. The TCR was taken from a human donor in good health (CMV status not recorded). Some clones in this sample may be carry-over from other donors' samples. The CDR3 bases are TGTGCCAGCAGTCGGACAGGGAACGGGAATCAGCCCCAGCATTTT. Its translation is CASSRTGNGNQPQHF. Drawing the rest from reference TRBV7-2 and TRBJ1-5, the complete variable domain is GAGVSQSPSNKVTEKGKDVELRCDPISGHTALYWYRQSLGQGLEFLIYFQGNSAPDKSGLPSDRFSAERTGGSVSTLTIQRTQQEDSAVYLCASSRTGNGNQPQHFGDGTRLSIL.